The T cell receptor (beta chain) described here comes from a study of shared clonotypes between healthy human individuals. Study-level findings and limits: Shared across a few donors were around 5% of the naive CD4 clonotypes. Represented genetic and exposure-history diversity was restricted by having few donors. Even with large depth, rarefaction showed that sorted-subset sequencing was incomplete.

CDR1 and CDR2 (germline): LGHNA, YNFKEQ. The J segment lost 5 bases and the V segment lost 0 bases, leaving 6 bases of the junction unmatched. This CDR3 spans 15 amino acids. Turning to this clone: Its antigen is as yet unknown.

Over several immunoSEQ plates, each subset's genomic DNA was distributed in even portions. Sequencing was performed with immunoSEQ multiplex PCR; in TCRdb, only in-frame clones are kept and a portion is missing. The repertoire consists of millions of clones, with roughly nine tenths occurring once and the leading ten covering over 0.12%. The chain has TRBV4-2 and TRBJ2-5; 7 positions match TRBD2. The origin of this receptor is a man aged 18 to 29 in good health. Sequencing input: naive CD4+ T cells sorted from blood. The subset denotes: CD45RA+ positively selected. The CDR3 nucleotides read TGTGCCAGCAGCCAAGAGGTCCGGCGGGAGGAGACCCAGTACTTC. It translates to CASSQEVRREETQYF.